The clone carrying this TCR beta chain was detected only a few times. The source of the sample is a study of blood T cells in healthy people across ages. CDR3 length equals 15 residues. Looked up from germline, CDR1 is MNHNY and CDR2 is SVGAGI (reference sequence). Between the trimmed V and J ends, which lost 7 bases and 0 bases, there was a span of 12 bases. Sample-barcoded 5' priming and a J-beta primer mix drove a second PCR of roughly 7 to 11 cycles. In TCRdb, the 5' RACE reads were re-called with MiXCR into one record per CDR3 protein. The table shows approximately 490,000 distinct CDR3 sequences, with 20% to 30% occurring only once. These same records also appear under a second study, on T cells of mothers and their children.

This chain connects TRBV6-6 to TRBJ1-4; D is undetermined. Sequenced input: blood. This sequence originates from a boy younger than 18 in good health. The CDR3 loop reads CASTITPPTNEKLFF. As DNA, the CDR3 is TGTGCCAGCACTATAACTCCTCCAACTAATGAAAAACTGTTTTTT.